Listed here are 6 T cell receptor beta chains from one sample, sequenced in a study of T cells in localized non-small cell lung cancer. Sequencing used immunoSEQ multiplex PCR; TCRdb keeps in-frame clones, though not all of them. The repertoire holds some 15,000 clones, with over 75% as singletons. Specimen: peripheral blood, collected before any cancer treatment. These receptors all come from a male donor older than 55 with stage I lung adenocarcinoma.

This sequence joins TRBV7-9 and TRBJ1-2, with 7 bases that match TRBD1. CDR1 SEHNR and CDR2 FQNEAQ come from the germline V gene (reference sequence). The CDR3 covers 15 residues. Trimming took 5 bases from V and 0 from J; bases not matched to a gene: 6. The CDR3: CASSRSGQPNYGYTF. DNA for the CDR3: TGTGCCAGCAGCCGATCGGGACAGCCTAACTATGGCTACACCTTC.

V gene TRBV5-4 combines with J gene TRBJ1-2; TRBD1 agrees at 7 bases. V shed 4 bases, J shed 7 bases, and the junction held 13 bases outside the gene matches. The CDR3 is 15 amino acids. The germline V gene has CDR1 SGHNT and CDR2 YYREEE (reference sequence). The CDR3 coding sequence is TGTGCCAGCAGCACTCTTTCGGACAGGTTGGGTGGCTACACCTTC. Protein: CASSTLSDRLGGYTF.

The V and J genes are TRBV4-1 and TRBJ2-4; maybe TRBD1 (5 bases). CDR1 and CDR2 from the germline V gene are MGHRA and YSYEKL. Trimming stripped 1 base from V and 0 bases from J, with 10 bases between. The CDR3 totals 16 residues. The CDR3 reads CASSQATALAKNIQYF. DNA for the CDR3: TGCGCCAGCAGCCAAGCGACAGCCCTAGCCAAAAACATTCAGTACTTC.

This chain connects TRBV2 to TRBJ1-6; D not certain. CDR3 size: 14 residues. V was shortened by 2 bases and J by 7 bases, with 9 bases between the two germline ends. Germline V gives CDR1 SNHLY, CDR2 FYNNEI. This chain's CDR3 is CASSESRSNSPLHF. The DNA of the CDR3 is TGTGCCAGCAGTGAATCACGATCCAATTCACCCCTCCACTTT.

The chain combines TRBV11-2 with TRBJ2-1; a possible D gene is TRBD2 (7 bases). V shed 2 bases and J shed 3 bases, with 23 bases lying between them. The germline gives CDR1 SGHAT, CDR2 FQNNGV. CDR3 length: 19 amino acids. The CDR3 protein is CASSLLGGASGSGYNEQFF. In nucleotides, the CDR3 is TGTGCCAGCAGCTTACTAGGGGGGGCTAGCGGTTCGGGCTACAATGAGCAGTTCTTC.

The rearrangement joins TRBV11-2 to TRBJ2-7; D unclear. The CDR3 length is 13 residues. V lost 5 bases to trimming and J lost 4 bases, with 12 bases between them. The germline V gene encodes CDR1 SGHAT and CDR2 FQNNGV. The CDR3 nucleotides read TGTGCCAGCAGCCCTGATGAGCCTTACGAGCAGTACTTC. It codes for CASSPDEPYEQYF.